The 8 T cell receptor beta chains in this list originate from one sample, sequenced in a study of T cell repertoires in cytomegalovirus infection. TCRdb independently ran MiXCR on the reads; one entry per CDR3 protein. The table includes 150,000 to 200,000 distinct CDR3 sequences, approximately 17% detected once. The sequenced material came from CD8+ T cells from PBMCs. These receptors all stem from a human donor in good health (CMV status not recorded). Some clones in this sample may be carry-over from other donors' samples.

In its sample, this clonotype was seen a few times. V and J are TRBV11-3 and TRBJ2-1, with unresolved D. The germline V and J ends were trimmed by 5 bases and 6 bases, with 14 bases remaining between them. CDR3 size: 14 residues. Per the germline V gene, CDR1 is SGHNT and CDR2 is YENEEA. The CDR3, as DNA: TGTGCCAGCAGCCCCCCATCAGACCGCAATGAGCAGTTCTTC. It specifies CASSPPSDRNEQFF.

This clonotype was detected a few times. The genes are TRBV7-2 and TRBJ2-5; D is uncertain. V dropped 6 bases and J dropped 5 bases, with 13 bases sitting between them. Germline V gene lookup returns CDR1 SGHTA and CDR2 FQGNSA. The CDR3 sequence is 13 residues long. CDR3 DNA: TGTGCCAGCAGGCCGACAATTCGGGAGACCCAGTACTTC. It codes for CASRPTIRETQYF. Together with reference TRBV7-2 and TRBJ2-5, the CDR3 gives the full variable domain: GAGVSQSPSNKVTEKGKDVELRCDPISGHTALYWYRQSLGQGLEFLIYFQGNSAPDKSGLPSDRFSAERTGGSVSTLTIQRTQQEDSAVYLCASRPTIRETQYFGPGTRLLVL.

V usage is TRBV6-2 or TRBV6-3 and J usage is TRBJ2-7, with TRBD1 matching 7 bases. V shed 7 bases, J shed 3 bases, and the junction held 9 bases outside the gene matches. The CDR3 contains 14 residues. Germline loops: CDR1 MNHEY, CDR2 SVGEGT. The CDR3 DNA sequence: TGTGCCAGCAAACCCCGGGACAGACGCTACGAGCAGTACTTC. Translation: CASKPRDRRYEQYF.

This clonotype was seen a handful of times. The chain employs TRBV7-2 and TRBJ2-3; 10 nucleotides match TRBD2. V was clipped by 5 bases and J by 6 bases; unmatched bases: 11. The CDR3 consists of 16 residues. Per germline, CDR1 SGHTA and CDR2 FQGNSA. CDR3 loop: CASSPLLAGPLDTQYF. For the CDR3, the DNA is TGTGCCAGCAGCCCCCTACTAGCGGGGCCCTTGGATACGCAGTATTTT.

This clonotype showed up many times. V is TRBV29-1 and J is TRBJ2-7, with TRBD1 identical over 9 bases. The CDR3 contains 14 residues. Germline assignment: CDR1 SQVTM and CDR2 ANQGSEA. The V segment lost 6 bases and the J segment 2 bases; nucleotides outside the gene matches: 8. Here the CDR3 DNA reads TGCAGCGTCGCCGACAGGGGGGGACCCTACGAGCAGTACTTC. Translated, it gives CSVADRGGPYEQYF.

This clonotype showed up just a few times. The CDR3 sequence: CASSYSDRGRNEQFF. The CDR3 DNA reads TGTGCCAGCAGTTACTCCGACAGGGGACGAAATGAGCAGTTCTTC. This chain joins TRBV6-2 or TRBV6-3 and TRBJ2-1; 8 bases line up with TRBD1. V dropped 0 bases and J dropped 7; count of bases not matched to a gene: 5. Germline V CDR1 and CDR2: MNHEY, SVGEGT. The CDR3 totals 15 residues.

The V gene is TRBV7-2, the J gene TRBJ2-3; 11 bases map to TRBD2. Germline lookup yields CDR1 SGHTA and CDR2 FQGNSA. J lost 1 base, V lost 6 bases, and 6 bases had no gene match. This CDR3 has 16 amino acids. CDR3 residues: CASRSSGGPRTDTQYF. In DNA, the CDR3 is TGTGCCAGCAGATCTAGCGGGGGGCCCCGCACAGATACGCAGTATTTT.

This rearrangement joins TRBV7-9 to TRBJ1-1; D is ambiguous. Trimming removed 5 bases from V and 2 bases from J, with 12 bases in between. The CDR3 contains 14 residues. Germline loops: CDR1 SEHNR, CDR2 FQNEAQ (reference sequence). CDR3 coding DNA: TGTGCCAGCAGCCCCCAAGGAGTTAACACTGAAGCTTTCTTT. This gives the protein CASSPQGVNTEAFF.